The rows below give T cell receptor beta chains drawn from one sample of a study of shared clonotypes between healthy human individuals. Assay: immunoSEQ multiplex PCR; the TCRdb copy retains only in-frame clones and omits some. The sample contains under 2,000,000 clones, 85% to 95% of which appear only once. Source material: naive CD8+ T cells sorted from blood. These receptor sequences come from a man between 18 and 29 years old in good health. The CDR3 runs from the conserved cysteine through the conserved F or W. A D gene is named only where the DNA matches it firmly. Clone size is stated in some rows and not others, as once, few, many or a class when expanded.

j_call clone_size d_call cdr3_length v_call cdr3_aa cdr3_nt
TRBJ2-7 once - 14 TRBV11-2 CASSLVGAGYEQYF TGTGCCAGCAGCTTAGTGGGGGCAGGCTACGAGCAGTACTTC
TRBJ2-2 few - 12 TRBV6-5 CASSYYTGELFF TGTGCCAGCAGTTACTACACCGGGGAGCTGTTTTTT
TRBJ1-1 - - 17 TRBV9 CASSVGRVLQPGTEAFF TGTGCCAGCAGCGTAGGTAGGGTTCTTCAGCCGGGGACTGAAGCTTTCTTT
TRBJ2-7 - - 15 TRBV19 CASSMGLGMNYEQYF TGTGCCAGTAGTATGGGGTTAGGGATGAACTACGAGCAGTACTTC
TRBJ2-1 - - 12 TRBV6-5 CASTGVYNEQFF TGTGCCAGCACCGGGGTATACAATGAGCAGTTCTTC
TRBJ1-1 - TRBD1 15 TRBV27 CASSGGGQGWAEAFF TGTGCCAGCAGTGGGGGAGGACAGGGTTGGGCTGAAGCTTTCTTT
TRBJ2-7 once - 12 TRBV7-6 CASSSSGYEQYF TGTGCCAGCAGCTCGTCCGGATACGAGCAGTACTTC
TRBJ2-7 - TRBD1 13 TRBV14 CASSQGTGWEQYF TGTGCCAGCAGCCAAGGGACAGGGTGGGAGCAGTACTTC
TRBJ2-1 - - 13 TRBV9 CASSVAAYNEQFF TGTGCCAGCAGCGTAGCGGCTTACAATGAGCAGTTCTTC
TRBJ2-7 - - 14 TRBV7-9 CASRDPHGSYEQYF TGTGCCAGCAGAGACCCTCACGGCTCCTACGAGCAGTACTTC
TRBJ2-7 - - 14 TRBV10-2 CASSPSFGSYEQYF TGCGCCAGCAGTCCGAGTTTCGGCTCCTACGAGCAGTACTTC
TRBJ2-2 - - 14 TRBV5-1 CASSPSRNTGELFF TGCGCCAGCAGCCCTAGCAGGAACACCGGGGAGCTGTTTTTT
TRBJ2-1 - - 17 TRBV4-2 CASSHIPGEGPYNEQFF TGTGCCAGCAGCCATATCCCCGGTGAGGGACCTTACAATGAGCAGTTCTTC
TRBJ2-1 - - 15 TRBV11-2 CASSLGFSSYNEQFF TGTGCCAGCAGCTTAGGGTTTAGCTCCTACAATGAGCAGTTCTTC
TRBJ2-1 - TRBD1 16 TRBV29-1 CSVEGANRGSYNEQFF TGCAGCGTTGAAGGCGCAAACAGGGGCTCCTACAATGAGCAGTTCTTC
TRBJ2-7 - TRBD2 15 TRBV7-9 CASSLLGGFSYEQYF TGTGCCAGCAGCCTTCTGGGGGGGTTCTCCTACGAGCAGTACTTC
TRBJ2-5 - - 15 TRBV5-1 CASSSEGGVLETQYF TGCGCCAGCAGCTCAGAAGGCGGGGTGCTTGAGACCCAGTACTTC
TRBJ1-1 - - 13 TRBV6-1 CASSLRRDTEAFF TGTGCCAGCAGTCTACGACGGGACACTGAAGCTTTCTTT
TRBJ2-1 - TRBD2 16 TRBV7-9 CASSFLSSGSGNEQFF TGTGCCAGCAGCTTTCTATCTAGCGGGAGTGGAAATGAGCAGTTCTTC
TRBJ2-7 - TRBD1 14 TRBV5-5 CASSLRDRDYEQYF TGTGCCAGCAGCCTCCGGGACAGGGATTACGAGCAGTACTTC
TRBJ2-7 once - 12 TRBV6-1 CASSDRSYEQYF TGTGCCAGCAGTGACAGATCCTACGAGCAGTACTTC
TRBJ2-1 - - 12 TRBV18 CASSPRGEEQFF TGTGCCAGCTCACCACGGGGGGAAGAGCAGTTCTTC
TRBJ1-1 - - 13 TRBV5-4 CASSPGWDTEAFF TGTGCCAGCTCGCCGGGTTGGGACACTGAAGCTTTCTTT
TRBJ2-7 once - 13 TRBV29-1 CSVRTESSYEQYF TGCAGCGTACGGACCGAAAGCTCCTACGAGCAGTACTTC